Below are 14 T cell receptor beta chains sequenced from a single sample in a study of CD4 T cells in relation to SARS-CoV-2 and coronaviruses. Sequenced by immunoSEQ multiplex PCR; TCRdb stores in-frame clones only, minus some. The sample shows about 19,000 clones, around 80% of them seen only once. No cognate antigen is known for these TCRs. Before the COVID-19 pandemic, during about 2010-2019, CD4+ T cells were taken from unexposed donors. After approximately ten days of culture, CD4+ T cells were isolated. Sequencing input: CD4+ T cells from PBMCs, cultured in vitro. The receptors here all came from a human donor in good health.

In DNA form, the CDR3 reads TGTGCCAGCAGTCAGACTAGCGGGCTTTTCAATGAGCAGTTCTTC. It specifies CASSQTSGLFNEQFF. This chain links TRBV6-5 with TRBJ2-1; 10 bases line up with TRBD2. The CDR3 covers 15 residues. Losses at the gene ends were 5 bases for V and 6 bases for J; bases not matched to a gene: 7. Germline CDR1 reads MNHEY; CDR2 reads SVGAGI.

CDR3: CASSQARAGSTDTQYF. CDR3 DNA sequence: TGTGCCAGCAGCCAAGCACGGGCGGGAAGCACAGATACGCAGTATTTT. V usage is TRBV4-2 and J usage is TRBJ2-3; a possible D gene is TRBD2 (6 bases). Trimming stripped 1 base from V and 0 bases from J, with 11 bases between. CDR3 length: 16 amino acids. Germline loops: CDR1 LGHNA, CDR2 YNFKEQ.

The genes are TRBV27 and TRBJ2-3; D is perhaps TRBD1 or TRBD2 (5 bases each). The CDR3 contains 14 residues. Germline V CDR1 and CDR2: MNHEY, SMNVEV (reference sequence). The V and J ends lost 5 bases and 2 bases respectively, with 11 bases between them. The CDR3 here is CASSSQGATDTQYF. The CDR3 DNA follows: TGTGCCAGCAGTAGTCAGGGAGCCACAGATACGCAGTATTTT.

The chain joins TRBV2 to TRBJ2-4; a possible D gene is TRBD2 (7 bases). Germline CDR1 and CDR2: SNHLY and FYNNEI. With 6 bases removed from V and 0 bases from J, the gap between germline ends came to 15 bases. The CDR3 spans 16 residues. The chain's CDR3 is CASSSGTLLAKNIQYF. The CDR3 bases are TGTGCCAGCAGCAGCGGGACATTACTAGCCAAAAACATTCAGTACTTC.

By share, this clone ranks as medium-sized (0.01 to 0.1%). This sequence joins TRBV3-1 (or the pseudogene TRBV3-2) and TRBJ1-4; 7 bases map to TRBD1. Trimming at V came to 5 bases and at J to 2 bases, leaving 5 bases not matched to a gene. Germline CDR1 reads LGHDT; CDR2 reads YNNKEL (reference sequence). The CDR3 consists of 15 residues. The CDR3 sequence: CASSGRQGTNEKLFF. Here the CDR3 DNA reads TGTGCCAGCAGCGGGCGACAGGGCACTAATGAAAAACTGTTTTTT.

The chain links TRBV7-2 to TRBJ2-3, with 9 nucleotides matching TRBD2. Germline CDR1 SGHTA, CDR2 FQGNSA. The junction had 10 bases not matched to a gene; V was cut back by 3 bases and J by 0 bases. This CDR3 has 18 amino acids. CDR3 bases: TGTGCCAGCAGCTTTAGCGGGGGTTTTACGATTAGCACAGATACGCAGTATTTT. It codes for CASSFSGGFTISTDTQYF.

The chain links TRBV19 to TRBJ1-2, with TRBD1 matching over 8 bases. CDR3 length equals 15 residues. Unmatched junction bases numbered 10, after V lost 6 bases and J lost 4 bases. Germline V gene sequence: CDR1 LNHDA, CDR2 SQIVND (reference sequence). CDR3 sequence: CASSTPAQGGYGYTF. DNA of the CDR3: TGTGCCAGTAGCACCCCCGCACAGGGGGGCTATGGCTACACCTTC.

With regard to this clone: Mismatch with germline at one junction end may stem from a read error. The J gene is TRBJ2-7, the V gene TRBV2; the match to TRBD2 covers 9 bases. CDR3 size: 14 residues. Per germline, CDR1 SNHLY and CDR2 FYNNEI. In DNA form, the CDR3 reads TGTGCCAGCAGTGAAGCCGGGGTGCGGGAGGGTCCCCGGTTC. It translates to CASSEAGVREGPRF. The full variable domain, its missing parts supplied by reference TRBV2 and TRBJ2-7, is EPEVTQTPSHQVTQMGQEVILRCVPISNHLYFYWYRQILGQKVEFLVSFYNNEISEKSEIFDDQFSVERPDGSNFTLKIRSTKLEDSAMYFCASSEAGVREGPRFGPGTRLTVT.

This clone was counted a single time. CDR3 in DNA: TGTGCCAGCAGTGAATTGGACACCAATCAGCCCCAGCATTTT. This codes for CASSELDTNQPQHF. This chain links TRBV6-1 with TRBJ1-5, with TRBD1 as a possible D gene (5 bases). The CDR3 runs 14 residues. CDR1 and CDR2 from the germline V gene are MNHNS and SASEGT. V lost 2 bases to trimming and J lost 3 bases, with 8 bases between them.

The J gene is TRBJ2-7, the V gene TRBV6-5; TRBD2 matches at 7 bases. The ends lost 6 bases at V and 0 bases at J; junction bases unmatched: 5. The germline V gene encodes CDR1 MNHEY and CDR2 SVGAGI. This CDR3 region has 14 residues. The CDR3 DNA reads as TGTGCCAGCAGAACTCCGGGGGGCTCCTACGAGCAGTACTTC. Translating it yields CASRTPGGSYEQYF.

The chain employs TRBV27 and TRBJ2-7; D may be TRBD2 (5 bases). CDR1 is MNHEY, CDR2 SMNVEV, per germline (reference sequence). The CDR3 is made up of 14 amino acids. V lost 0 bases to trimming and J lost 3 bases, with 9 bases between them. This chain's CDR3 is CASSLSGVIYEQYF. CDR3 bases: TGTGCCAGCAGTTTATCCGGGGTTATCTACGAGCAGTACTTC.

In this sample, this clone turned up a few times. The J gene is TRBJ1-2, the V gene TRBV3-1 (or the pseudogene TRBV3-2); possible D gene TRBD1, 6 bases. This CDR3 region has 13 residues. The V gene's germline CDR1 is LGHDT and CDR2 YNNKEL (reference sequence). Between the trimmed V and J ends, which lost 4 bases and 9 bases, there was a span of 15 bases. The DNA for the CDR3 is TGTGCCAGCAGCCCTCAGGCCACAGGGAGCTACACCTTC. This codes for CASSPQATGSYTF.

The chain employs TRBV4-3 and TRBJ2-3; D possibly corresponds to TRBD2 (6 bases). The length of the CDR3 is 15 residues. V shed 1 base and J shed 5 bases, with 13 bases lying between them. CDR1 and CDR2 (germline): LGHNA, YSLEER. This chain's CDR3 is CASSQVAAEGDTQYF. The DNA for the CDR3 is TGCGCCAGCAGCCAAGTAGCGGCCGAGGGAGATACGCAGTATTTT.

The chain carries TRBV6-5 and TRBJ1-2; D not resolved. The CDR3 is 13 residues long. Germline values: CDR1 MNHEY, CDR2 SVGAGI. The V end lost 5 bases, the J end lost 8 bases, and 15 bases lay between the germline ends. CDR3 residues: CASSKRYGRGYTF. In nucleotides, the CDR3 is TGTGCCAGCAGTAAACGGTATGGTCGAGGCTACACCTTC.